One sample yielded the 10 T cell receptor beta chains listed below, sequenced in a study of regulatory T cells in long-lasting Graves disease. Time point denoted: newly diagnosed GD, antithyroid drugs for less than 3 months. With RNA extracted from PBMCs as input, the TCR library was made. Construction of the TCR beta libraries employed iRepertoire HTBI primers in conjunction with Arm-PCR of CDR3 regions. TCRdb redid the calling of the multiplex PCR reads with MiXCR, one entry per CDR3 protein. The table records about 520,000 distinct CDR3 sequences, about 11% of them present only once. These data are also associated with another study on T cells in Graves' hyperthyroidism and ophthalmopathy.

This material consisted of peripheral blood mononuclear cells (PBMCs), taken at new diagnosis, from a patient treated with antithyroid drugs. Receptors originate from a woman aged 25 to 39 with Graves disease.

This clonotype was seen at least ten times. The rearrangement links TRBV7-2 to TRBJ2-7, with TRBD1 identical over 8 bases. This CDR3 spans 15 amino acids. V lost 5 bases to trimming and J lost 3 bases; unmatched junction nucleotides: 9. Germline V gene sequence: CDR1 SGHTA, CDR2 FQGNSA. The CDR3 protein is CASSQLRTGNYEQYF. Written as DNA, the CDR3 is TGTGCCAGCAGCCAACTCAGGACAGGGAACTACGAGCAGTACTTC. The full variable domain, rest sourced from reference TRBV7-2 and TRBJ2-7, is GAGVSQSPSNKVTEKGKDVELRCDPISGHTALYWYRQSLGQGLEFLIYFQGNSAPDKSGLPSDRFSAERTGGSVSTLTIQRTQQEDSAVYLCASSQLRTGNYEQYFGPGTRLTVT.

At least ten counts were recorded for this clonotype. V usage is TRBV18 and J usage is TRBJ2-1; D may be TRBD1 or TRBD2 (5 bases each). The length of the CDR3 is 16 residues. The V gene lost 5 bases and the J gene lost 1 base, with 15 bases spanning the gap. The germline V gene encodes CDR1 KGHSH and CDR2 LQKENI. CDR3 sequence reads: CASSSVQGPSYNEQFF. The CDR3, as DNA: TGTGCCAGCTCATCCGTTCAGGGACCGTCCTACAATGAGCAGTTCTTC.

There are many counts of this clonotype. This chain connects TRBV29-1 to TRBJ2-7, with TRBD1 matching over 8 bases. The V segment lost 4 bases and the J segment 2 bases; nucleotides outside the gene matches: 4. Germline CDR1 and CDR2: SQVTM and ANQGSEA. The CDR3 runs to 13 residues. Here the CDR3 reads CSVVTGGPYEQYF. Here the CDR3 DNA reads TGCAGCGTTGTTACAGGGGGACCCTACGAGCAGTACTTC.

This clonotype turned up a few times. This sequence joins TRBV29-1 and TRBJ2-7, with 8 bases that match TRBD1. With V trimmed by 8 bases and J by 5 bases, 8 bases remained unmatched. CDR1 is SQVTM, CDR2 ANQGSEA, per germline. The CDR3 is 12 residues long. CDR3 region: CSSLDRDHEQYF. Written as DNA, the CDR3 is TGCAGCTCATTGGACAGGGACCACGAGCAGTACTTC.

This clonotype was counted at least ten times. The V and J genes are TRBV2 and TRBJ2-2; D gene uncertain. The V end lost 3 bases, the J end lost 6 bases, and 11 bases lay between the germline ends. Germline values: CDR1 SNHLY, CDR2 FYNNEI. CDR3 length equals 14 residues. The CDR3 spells CASSDRTRAGELFF. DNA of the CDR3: TGTGCCAGCAGTGACAGGACCCGAGCCGGGGAGCTGTTTTTT.

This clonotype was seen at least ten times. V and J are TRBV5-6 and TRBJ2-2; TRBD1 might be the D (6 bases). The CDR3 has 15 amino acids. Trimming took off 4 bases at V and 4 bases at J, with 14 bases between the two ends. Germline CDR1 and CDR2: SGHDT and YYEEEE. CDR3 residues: CASSPMDRPTGELFF. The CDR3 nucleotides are TGTGCCAGCAGCCCGATGGACAGACCCACCGGGGAGCTGTTTTTT.

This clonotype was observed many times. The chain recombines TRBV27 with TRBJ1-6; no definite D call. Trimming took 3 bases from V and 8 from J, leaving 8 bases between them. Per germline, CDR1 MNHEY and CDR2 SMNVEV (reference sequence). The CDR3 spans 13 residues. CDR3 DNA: TGTGCCAGCAGTTTCGGGGTCGATTCACCCCTCCACTTT. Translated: CASSFGVDSPLHF.

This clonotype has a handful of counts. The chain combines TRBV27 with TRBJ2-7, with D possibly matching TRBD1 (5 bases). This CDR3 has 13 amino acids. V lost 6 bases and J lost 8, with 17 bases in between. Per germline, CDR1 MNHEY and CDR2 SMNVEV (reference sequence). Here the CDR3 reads CASRGYNKDKQYF. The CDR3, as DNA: TGTGCCAGCAGAGGATATAACAAGGACAAGCAGTACTTC.

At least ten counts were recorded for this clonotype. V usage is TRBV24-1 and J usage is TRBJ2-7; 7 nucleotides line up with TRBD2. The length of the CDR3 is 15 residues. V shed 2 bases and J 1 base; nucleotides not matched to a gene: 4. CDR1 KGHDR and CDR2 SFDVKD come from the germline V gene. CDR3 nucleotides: TGTGCCACCAGTGATTCGGGAGGAAATTCCTACGAGCAGTACTTC. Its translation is CATSDSGGNSYEQYF.

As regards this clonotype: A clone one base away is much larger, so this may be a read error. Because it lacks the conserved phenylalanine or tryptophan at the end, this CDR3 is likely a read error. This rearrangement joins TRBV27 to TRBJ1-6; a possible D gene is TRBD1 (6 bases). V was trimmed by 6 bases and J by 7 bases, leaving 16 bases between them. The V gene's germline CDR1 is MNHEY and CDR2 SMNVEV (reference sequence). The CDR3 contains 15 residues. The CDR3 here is CASSFGGLGNSPLHL. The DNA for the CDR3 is TGTGCCAGCAGCTTCGGGGGGCTCGGGAATTCACCCCTCCACCTT.